The 16 T cell receptor beta chains presented below share a single source sample, sequenced in a study of blood T cell repertoires in COVID-19. Clones were sequenced by immunoSEQ multiplex PCR, and TCRdb holds only the in-frame ones, with some missing. The table includes roughly 93,000 clones, 87% detected once. Sequenced sample: peripheral blood. These TCRs come from a human donor in a cohort sampled during active COVID-19.

This chain joins TRBV11-2 and TRBJ2-1; D is perhaps TRBD1 (6 bases). In germline, CDR1 is SGHAT, CDR2 FQNNGV. V was clipped by 5 bases and J by 3 bases, with 14 bases between them. The CDR3 totals 15 residues. The CDR3 here is CASSLYRVGYNEQFF. The CDR3 bases are TGTGCCAGCAGCCTATACAGGGTAGGCTACAATGAGCAGTTCTTC. The variable domain in full, completed from reference TRBV11-2 and TRBJ2-1, reads EAGVAQSPRYKIIEKRQSVAFWCNPISGHATLYWYQQILGQGPKLLIQFQNNGVVDDSQLPKDRFSAERLKGVDSTLKIQPAKLEDSAVYLCASSLYRVGYNEQFFGPGTRLTVL.

The chain is built from TRBV6-5 and TRBJ2-4, with TRBD2 identical over 11 bases. There are 14 residues in the CDR3. V was pared by 9 bases and J by 5 bases, with 6 bases of the junction left unmatched. From germline, CDR1 is MNHEY and CDR2 SVGAGI. CDR3 amino acids: CASKPGLAENIQYF. CDR3 nucleotide sequence: TGTGCCAGTAAACCGGGACTAGCGGAAAACATTCAGTACTTC.

There are a few counts of this clone. The chain carries TRBV28 and TRBJ1-5, with 8 bases lining up with TRBD1. V shed 3 bases, J shed 11 bases, and the junction held 12 bases outside the gene matches. The CDR3 runs to 15 residues. Germline V lookup: CDR1 MDHEN, CDR2 SYDVKM. CDR3 region: CASSLGQAPLAAQHF. CDR3 nucleotide sequence: TGTGCCAGCAGTTTGGGACAGGCCCCTCTAGCAGCCCAGCATTTT.

V gene TRBV6-5 combines with J gene TRBJ2-7; 8 bases fit TRBD2. This CDR3 region has 14 residues. Trimming removed 6 bases from V and 3 bases from J; junction bases left unmatched: 7. The germline V gene has CDR1 MNHEY and CDR2 SVGAGI. CDR3 nucleotides: TGTGCCAGCAGAGAGACAGCGGGAGTCTACGAGCAGTACTTC. Translation gives CASRETAGVYEQYF.

The rearrangement joins TRBV29-1 to TRBJ2-2, with TRBD2 identical over 8 bases. Germline CDR1 SQVTM, CDR2 ANQGSEA. The junction had 15 bases not matched to a gene; V was cut back by 5 bases and J by 4 bases. This CDR3 region has 17 residues. The DNA for the CDR3 is TGCAGCGTTCGGCAGGCTCTAAATAGCGGGATCACCGGGGAGCTGTTTTTT. Amino acids: CSVRQALNSGITGELFF.

The rearrangement joins TRBV5-4 to TRBJ2-1; maybe TRBD2 (6 bases). Trimming took off 0 bases at V and 5 bases at J, with 9 bases between the two ends. There are 14 residues in the CDR3. The germline V gene encodes CDR1 SGHNT and CDR2 YYREEE (reference sequence). CDR3 protein: CASSLGDFDNEQFF. The CDR3 coding sequence is TGTGCCAGCAGCTTGGGGGACTTCGACAATGAGCAGTTCTTC.

The chain couples TRBV28 to TRBJ1-2; 7 bases fit TRBD1. Germline-derived CDR1 and CDR2 are MDHEN and SYDVKM. Trimming at V came to 4 bases and at J to 4 bases, leaving 24 bases not matched to a gene. CDR3 size: 20 residues. CDR3 nucleotides: TGTGCCAGCAGTTCTCTTATAGGGCGACAGGGAAGAGCCAAGCCCTATGGCTACACCTTC. Encoded protein: CASSSLIGRQGRAKPYGYTF.

This chain links TRBV28 with TRBJ2-5; TRBD2 aligns across 7 bases. V lost 6 bases to trimming and J lost 5 bases; unmatched junction nucleotides: 6. CDR3 size: 13 residues. Germline loops: CDR1 MDHEN, CDR2 SYDVKM. CDR3 DNA: TGTGCCAGCAGCCTAGCGGTGGTGGAGACCCAGTACTTC. Translating gives CASSLAVVETQYF.

This clone showed up just a few times. This chain connects TRBV29-1 to TRBJ2-7, with 10 nucleotides matching TRBD1. The germline CDR1 and CDR2 sequences are SQVTM and ANQGSEA. V lost 4 bases, J lost 7 bases, and 4 bases stayed unmatched. The CDR3 has 12 residues. CDR3 in DNA: TGCAGCGTTGCCGGGACAGGGGATGAGCAGTACTTC. Translating it yields CSVAGTGDEQYF.

CDR3 sequence: CASSQITQATGTQYF. The CDR3 region has the DNA TGTGCCAGCAGCCAGATTACTCAAGCGACGGGTACGCAGTATTTT. This rearrangement joins TRBV14 to TRBJ2-3; D not certain. There are 15 residues in the CDR3. Trimming took off 3 bases at V and 8 bases at J, with 18 bases between the two ends. CDR1 is SGHDN, CDR2 FVKESK, per germline.

The chain carries TRBV7-9 and TRBJ2-3; 11 nucleotides match TRBD2. From germline, CDR1 is SEHNR and CDR2 FQNEAQ (reference sequence). V lost 5 bases to trimming and J lost 2 bases; unmatched junction nucleotides: 6. This CDR3 has 16 amino acids. The CDR3 DNA is TGTGCCAGCAGCCCAAGGACTAGCGGGCACACAGATACGCAGTATTTT. Translating gives CASSPRTSGHTDTQYF.

This CDR3 is CASSKRPHQETQYF. The CDR3 DNA reads TGTGCCAGTAGTAAGCGTCCCCACCAAGAGACCCAGTACTTC. The J gene is TRBJ2-5, the V gene TRBV19; D is unresolved. Trimming cost V 4 bases and J 0 bases, with 9 bases left between them. This CDR3 spans 14 amino acids. The germline CDR1 and CDR2 sequences are LNHDA and SQIVND (reference sequence).

This sequence joins TRBV7-3 and TRBJ2-7; tentatively, D is TRBD1 (6 bases). The CDR3 extends over 15 amino acids. Trimming took 0 bases from V and 3 from J, leaving 12 bases between them. Germline-derived CDR1 and CDR2 are SGHTA and FQGTGA. The CDR3 loop is CASSLTGGQFYEQYF. The CDR3 DNA reads as TGTGCCAGCAGCTTAACGGGCGGACAGTTCTACGAGCAGTACTTC. Supplemented by reference TRBV7-3 and TRBJ2-7, the full variable domain reads GAGVSQTPSNKVTEKGKYVELRCDPISGHTALYWYRQSLGQGPEFLIYFQGTGAADDSGLPNDRFFAVRPEGSVSTLKIQRTERGDSAVYLCASSLTGGQFYEQYFGPGTRLTVT.

CDR3 region: CAISETPGESKGTQYF. The CDR3 bases are TGTGCCATCAGTGAAACTCCAGGGGAATCAAAGGGGACCCAGTACTTC. V is TRBV10-3 and J is TRBJ2-5; TRBD1 is a possible D gene (6 bases). This CDR3 comprises 16 residues. CDR1 is ENHRY, CDR2 SYGVKD, per germline. V dropped 3 bases and J dropped 7 bases, with 21 bases sitting between them.

The V gene is TRBV28, the J gene TRBJ1-6, with 7 nucleotides matching TRBD1. Losses at the gene ends were 5 bases for V and 9 bases for J; bases not matched to a gene: 10. The CDR3 runs to 15 residues. Looked up from germline, CDR1 is MDHEN and CDR2 is SYDVKM. The CDR3 loop is CASSDLQGSGSPLHF. The CDR3 DNA is TGTGCCAGCAGTGATTTACAGGGGAGTGGTTCACCCCTCCACTTT.

The genes are TRBV7-2 and TRBJ2-1; the match to TRBD2 covers 9 bases. The CDR3 contains 14 residues. Germline trimming cut 6 bases from V and 5 bases from J; bases unmatched to any gene: 5. Germline loops: CDR1 SGHTA, CDR2 FQGNSA. The chain's CDR3 is CASSIGLANNEQFF. CDR3 bases: TGTGCCAGCAGTATAGGACTAGCGAACAATGAGCAGTTCTTC.